This record concerns one T cell receptor (beta chain) sequence. TCRdb's copy holds only in-frame clones and misses some; the assay was immunoSEQ multiplex PCR. The sample has some 790,000 clones; over 60% are singletons. The source of the sample is a study of shared clonotypes between healthy human individuals. This clonotype was sampled from a woman aged 25-40 years in good health. Input material: memory CD4+ T cells sorted from blood. Noted subset: CD45RA-negative fraction.

DNA of the CDR3: TGTGCCAGCAGCCCGGGGACTAGCGACAGCACAGATACGCAGTATTTT. As protein: CASSPGTSDSTDTQYF. V and J are TRBV7-7 and TRBJ2-3, with 10 positions matching TRBD2. This CDR3 region has 16 residues. V dropped 5 bases and J dropped 0; count of bases not matched to a gene: 5. Germline V gene data show CDR1 as SSHAT and CDR2 as FNYEAQ (reference sequence).